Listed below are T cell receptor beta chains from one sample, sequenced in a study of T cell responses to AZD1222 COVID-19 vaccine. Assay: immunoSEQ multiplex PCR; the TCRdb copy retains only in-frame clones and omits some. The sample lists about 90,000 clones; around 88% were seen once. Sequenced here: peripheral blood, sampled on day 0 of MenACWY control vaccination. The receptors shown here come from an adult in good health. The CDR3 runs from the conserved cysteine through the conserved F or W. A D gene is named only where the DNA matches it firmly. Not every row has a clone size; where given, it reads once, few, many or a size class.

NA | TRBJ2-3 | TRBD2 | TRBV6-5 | CASSRRGGLDTQYF | TGTGCCAGCAGTCGGCGGGGGGGCCTAGATACGCAGTATTTT
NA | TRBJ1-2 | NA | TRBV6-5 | CASLGWLYYGYTF | TGTGCCAGCCTTGGTTGGTTGTACTATGGCTACACCTTC
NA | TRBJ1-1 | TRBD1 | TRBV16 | CASSQRTGKGYGAFF | TGTGCCAGCAGCCAACGGACAGGGAAGGGGTACGGGGCTTTCTTT
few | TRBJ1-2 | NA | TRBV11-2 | CASSSLSARGYTF | TGTGCCAGCAGCTCCCTCTCAGCCCGGGGCTACACCTTC
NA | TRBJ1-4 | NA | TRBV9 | CASSGTSSTNEKLFF | TGTGCCAGCAGCGGAACCAGCTCAACTAATGAAAAACTGTTTTTT
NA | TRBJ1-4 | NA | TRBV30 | CAWSGHDANEKLFF | TGTGCCTGGAGCGGACACGACGCTAATGAAAAACTGTTTTTT
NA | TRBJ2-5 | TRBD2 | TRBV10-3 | CAISDNGGGQETQYF | TGTGCCATCAGTGATAACGGGGGGGGCCAAGAGACCCAGTACTTC
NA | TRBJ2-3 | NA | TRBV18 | CASSPPSTDTQYF | TGTGCCAGCTCCCCACCTAGCACAGATACGCAGTATTTT
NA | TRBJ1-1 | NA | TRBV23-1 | CASSQSPGPDLMNTEAFF | TGCGCCAGCAGTCAATCGCCCGGGCCTGACCTTATGAACACTGAAGCTTTCTTT
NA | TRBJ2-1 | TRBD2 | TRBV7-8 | CASSISGVSLNEQFF | TGTGCCAGCAGCATTAGCGGGGTGAGTTTGAATGAGCAGTTCTTC
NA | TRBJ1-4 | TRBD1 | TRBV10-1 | CASRKDRGLEKLFF | TGCGCCAGCAGAAAGGACAGGGGGCTCGAAAAACTGTTTTTT
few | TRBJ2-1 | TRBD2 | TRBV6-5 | CASSLAGTSGDNEQFF | TGTGCCAGCAGTTTAGCCGGGACTAGCGGCGACAATGAGCAGTTCTTC
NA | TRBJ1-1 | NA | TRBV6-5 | CASSQERTNTEAFF | TGTGCCAGCAGCCAAGAAAGAACCAACACTGAAGCTTTCTTT
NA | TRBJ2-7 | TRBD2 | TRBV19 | CASSARTSSYEQYF | TGTGCCAGTAGTGCTCGGACTAGCTCCTACGAGCAGTACTTC
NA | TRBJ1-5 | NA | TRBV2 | CASSLDNQPQHF | TGTGCCAGCAGCCTTGACAACCAGCCCCAGCATTTT
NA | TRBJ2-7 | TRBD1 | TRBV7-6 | CASSLAGRRQGADEQYF | TGTGCCAGCAGCTTAGCGGGGCGAAGACAGGGGGCCGACGAGCAGTACTTC
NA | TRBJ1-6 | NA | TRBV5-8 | CASSRWGSGSPLHF | TGTGCCAGCAGCAGATGGGGTAGCGGTTCACCCCTCCACTTT
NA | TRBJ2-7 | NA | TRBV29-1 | CSVITEGSSYEQYF | TGCAGCGTTATAACCGAGGGGAGCTCCTACGAGCAGTACTTC
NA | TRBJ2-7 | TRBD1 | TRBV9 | CASSVAYRGHEQYF | TGTGCCAGCAGCGTAGCGTACAGGGGCCACGAGCAGTACTTC
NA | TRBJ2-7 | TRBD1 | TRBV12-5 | CASGSTGGKYEQYF | TGTGCTAGTGGTTCAACAGGGGGCAAGTACGAGCAGTACTTC
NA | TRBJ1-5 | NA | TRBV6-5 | CASRSDQPQHF | TGTGCCAGCAGGAGTGATCAGCCCCAGCATTTT
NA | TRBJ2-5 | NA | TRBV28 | CASSFVGARQETQYF | TGTGCCAGCAGTTTTGTGGGGGCTCGGCAAGAGACCCAGTACTTC
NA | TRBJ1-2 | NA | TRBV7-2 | CASSQGGYTF | TGTGCCAGCAGCCAAGGTGGCTACACCTTC
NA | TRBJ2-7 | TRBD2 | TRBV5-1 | CASSPTIRASGSNSYEQYF | TGCGCCAGCAGCCCTACCATTCGGGCTAGCGGGAGCAACTCCTACGAGCAGTACTTC
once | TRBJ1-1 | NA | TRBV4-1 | CASSQTRTGNTEAFF | TGCGCCAGCAGCCAAACCCGGACGGGGAACACTGAAGCTTTCTTT
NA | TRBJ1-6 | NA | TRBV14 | CASSQEAHSPLHF | TGTGCCAGCAGCCAAGAGGCCCATTCACCCCTCCACTTT
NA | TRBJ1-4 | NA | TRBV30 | CAWSVGEKLFF | TGTGCCTGGAGTGTAGGGGAAAAACTGTTTTTT
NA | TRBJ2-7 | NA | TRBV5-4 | CASSLEGVPLKQYF | TGTGCCAGCAGCTTGGAAGGGGTACCCTTAAAGCAGTACTTC
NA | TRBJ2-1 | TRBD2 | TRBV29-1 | CSVSNSGGAGEQFF | TGCAGCGTGTCAAATAGCGGGGGGGCCGGTGAGCAGTTCTTC
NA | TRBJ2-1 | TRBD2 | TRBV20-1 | CSASGGGLAIEQFF | TGCAGTGCTAGTGGGGGGGGACTAGCCATTGAGCAGTTCTTC
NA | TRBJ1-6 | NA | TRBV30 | CAWSPVGSYNSPLHF | TGTGCCTGGTCTCCTGTAGGATCCTATAATTCACCCCTCCACTTT
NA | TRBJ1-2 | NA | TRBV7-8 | CASSSPPGSYTF | TGTGCCAGCAGCTCACCCCCAGGGTCCTACACCTTC
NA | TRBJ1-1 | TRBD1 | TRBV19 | CASSIEGQGLEAFF | TGTGCCAGTAGTATTGAGGGACAGGGCCTTGAAGCTTTCTTT
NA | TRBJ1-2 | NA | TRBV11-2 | CASSWSQGTGGYTF | TGTGCCAGCAGCTGGTCGCAGGGGACGGGTGGCTACACCTTC
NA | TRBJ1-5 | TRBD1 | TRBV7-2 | CASSWTGGNQPQHF | TGTGCCAGCAGCTGGACAGGGGGCAATCAGCCCCAGCATTTT
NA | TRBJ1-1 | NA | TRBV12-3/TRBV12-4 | CASSLRQNTEAFF | TGTGCCAGCAGTTTACGACAGAACACTGAAGCTTTCTTT